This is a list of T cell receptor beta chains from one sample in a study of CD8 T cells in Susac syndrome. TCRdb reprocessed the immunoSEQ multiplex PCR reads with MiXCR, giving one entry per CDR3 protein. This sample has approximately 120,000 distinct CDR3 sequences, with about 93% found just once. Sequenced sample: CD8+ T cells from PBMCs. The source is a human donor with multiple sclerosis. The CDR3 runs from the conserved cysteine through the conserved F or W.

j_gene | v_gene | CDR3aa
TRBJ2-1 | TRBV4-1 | CASRQGALGNEQFF
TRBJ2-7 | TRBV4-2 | CASSHGGDEQYF
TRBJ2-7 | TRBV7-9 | CASSNLPDGTYEQYF
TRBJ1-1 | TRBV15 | CATSRDPMTGYTEAFF
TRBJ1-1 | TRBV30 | CAWRQEGTEAFF
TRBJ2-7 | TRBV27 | CASSLYGSSYEQYF
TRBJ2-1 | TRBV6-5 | CASSLNGLSVNEQFF
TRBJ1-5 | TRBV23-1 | CASSRALIGSTPQHF
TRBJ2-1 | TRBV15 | CATSRTSGSSYNEQFF
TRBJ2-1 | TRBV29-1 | CSVVGLWENEQFF
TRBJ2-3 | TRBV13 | CASSSGGDAQYF
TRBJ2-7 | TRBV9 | CASSSRWGQNYEQYF
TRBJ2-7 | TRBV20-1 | CSSDVPGPSSYEQYF
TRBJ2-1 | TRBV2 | CASSDFSGRNEQFF
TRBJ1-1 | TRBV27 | CASEEELNTEAFF
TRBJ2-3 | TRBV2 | CASSELISPGTDTQYF
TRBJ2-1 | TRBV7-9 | CASSLALDWDNEQFF
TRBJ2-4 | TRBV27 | CASSRDRGSNIQYF
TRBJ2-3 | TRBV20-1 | CSAADRVTDTQYF
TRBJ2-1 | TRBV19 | CASSWGYNEQFF
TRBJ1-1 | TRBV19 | CASSPGQQNTEAFF
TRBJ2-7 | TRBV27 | CASSSPYVSGTPYEQYF
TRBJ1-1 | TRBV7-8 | CASSFSTENTEAFF
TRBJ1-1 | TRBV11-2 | CASSLQAGGKFLNTEAFF
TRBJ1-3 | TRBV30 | CAWSVSSGPGNTIYF
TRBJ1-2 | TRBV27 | CASSLNAGAGYTF
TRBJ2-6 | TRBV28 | CASSPGTVISGANVLTF
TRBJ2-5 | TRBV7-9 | CASSLGGTGETQYF